One sample yielded the 3 T cell receptor beta chains listed below, sequenced in a study of shared clonotypes between healthy human individuals. Clones were read by immunoSEQ multiplex PCR, and TCRdb kept only the in-frame ones, dropping some. The data show a few million clones, just over 90% seen once. The source material was naive CD4+ T cells sorted from blood. Subset meaning: CD45RA+ positively selected. The receptors here all came from a young man in good health.

In regard to this clone: The same CDR3 also results from other DNA sequences found in this sample. This chain uses TRBV7-2 with TRBJ2-7, with D hard to call. Germline CDR1 and CDR2: SGHTA and FQGNSA. Between the trimmed V and J ends, which lost 1 base and 3 bases, there was a span of 4 bases. CDR3 length: 12 residues. CDR3 loop: CASSLVNYEQYF. In DNA form, the CDR3 reads TGTGCCAGCAGCTTAGTGAACTACGAGCAGTACTTC.

The chain joins TRBV5-6 to TRBJ2-1; D may be TRBD2 (6 bases). V was shortened by 5 bases and J by 7 bases, with 7 bases between the two germline ends. The CDR3 loop spans 11 amino acids. Germline values: CDR1 SGHDT, CDR2 YYEEEE. The CDR3 DNA follows: TGTGCCAGCAGGCTAGCGAATGAGCAGTTCTTC. Its protein is CASRLANEQFF.

This chain links TRBV30 with TRBJ2-1; D uncertain. Germline CDR1 GTSNPN, CDR2 SVGIG (reference sequence). The V gene lost 0 bases and the J gene lost 8 bases, with 8 bases spanning the gap. This CDR3 has 12 amino acids. The CDR3 sequence: CAWSVNSDEQFF. The CDR3 DNA is TGTGCCTGGAGTGTAAACAGCGATGAGCAGTTCTTC.